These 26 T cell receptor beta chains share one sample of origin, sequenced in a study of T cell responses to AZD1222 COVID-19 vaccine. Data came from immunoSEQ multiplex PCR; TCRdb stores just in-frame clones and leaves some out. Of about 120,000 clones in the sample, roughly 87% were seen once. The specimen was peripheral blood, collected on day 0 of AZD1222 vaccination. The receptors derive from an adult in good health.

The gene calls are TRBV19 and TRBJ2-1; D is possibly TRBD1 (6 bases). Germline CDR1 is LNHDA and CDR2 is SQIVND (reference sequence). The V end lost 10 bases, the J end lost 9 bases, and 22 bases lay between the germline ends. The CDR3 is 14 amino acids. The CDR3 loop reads CATEVKWGRGEQFF. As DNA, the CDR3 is TGTGCCACCGAAGTTAAGTGGGGGCGTGGTGAGCAGTTCTTC.

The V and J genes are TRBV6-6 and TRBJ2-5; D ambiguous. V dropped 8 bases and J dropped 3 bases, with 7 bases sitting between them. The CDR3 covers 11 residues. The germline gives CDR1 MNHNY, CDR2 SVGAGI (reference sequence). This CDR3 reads CASWSEETQYF. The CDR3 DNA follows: TGTGCCAGCTGGAGCGAAGAGACCCAGTACTTC.

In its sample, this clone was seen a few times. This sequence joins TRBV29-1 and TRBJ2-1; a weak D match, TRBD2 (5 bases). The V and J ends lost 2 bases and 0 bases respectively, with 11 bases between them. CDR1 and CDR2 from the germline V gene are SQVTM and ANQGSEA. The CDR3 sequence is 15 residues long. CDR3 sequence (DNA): TGCAGCGTTGAAACTAGTTCAAGCTCCTACAATGAGCAGTTCTTC. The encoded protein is CSVETSSSSYNEQFF.

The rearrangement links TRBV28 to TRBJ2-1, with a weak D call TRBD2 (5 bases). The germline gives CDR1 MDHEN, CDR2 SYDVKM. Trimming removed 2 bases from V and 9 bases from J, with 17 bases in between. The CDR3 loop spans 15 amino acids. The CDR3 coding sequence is TGTGCCAGCAGTTTAGCAGAACTTTCGGCGGGTGAGCAGTTCTTC. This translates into CASSLAELSAGEQFF.

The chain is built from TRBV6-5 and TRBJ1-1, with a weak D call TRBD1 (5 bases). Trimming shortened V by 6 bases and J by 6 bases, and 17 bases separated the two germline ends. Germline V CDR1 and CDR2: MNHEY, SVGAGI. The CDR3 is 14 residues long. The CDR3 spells CASSKTAGVSEAFF. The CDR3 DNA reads TGTGCCAGCAGCAAGACAGCTGGGGTTTCTGAAGCTTTCTTT.

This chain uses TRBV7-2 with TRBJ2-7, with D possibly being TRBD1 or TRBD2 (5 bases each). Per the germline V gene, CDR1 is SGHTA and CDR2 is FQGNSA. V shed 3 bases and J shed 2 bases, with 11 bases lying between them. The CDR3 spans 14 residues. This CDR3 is CASSFGAVTYEQYF. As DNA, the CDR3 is TGTGCCAGCAGCTTCGGGGCAGTGACCTACGAGCAGTACTTC.

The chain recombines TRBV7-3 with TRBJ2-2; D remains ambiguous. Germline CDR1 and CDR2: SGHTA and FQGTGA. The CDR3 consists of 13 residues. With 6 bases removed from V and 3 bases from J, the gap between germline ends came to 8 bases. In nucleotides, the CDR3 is TGTGCCAGCAGTTCGCAGGACACCGGGGAGCTGTTTTTT. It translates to CASSSQDTGELFF.

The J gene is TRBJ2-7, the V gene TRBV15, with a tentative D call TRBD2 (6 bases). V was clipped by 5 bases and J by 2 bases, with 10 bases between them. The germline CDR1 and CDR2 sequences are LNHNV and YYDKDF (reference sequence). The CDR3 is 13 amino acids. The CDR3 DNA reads TGTGCCACCAGCGCTAGCGCGACCTACGAGCAGTACTTC. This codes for CATSASATYEQYF.

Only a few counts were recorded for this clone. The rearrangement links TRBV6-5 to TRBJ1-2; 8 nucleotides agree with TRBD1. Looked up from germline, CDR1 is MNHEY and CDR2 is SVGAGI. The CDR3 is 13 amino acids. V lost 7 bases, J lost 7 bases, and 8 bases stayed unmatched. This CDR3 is CASTLDRALGYTF. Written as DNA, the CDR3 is TGTGCCAGCACCCTGGACAGGGCACTTGGCTACACCTTC.

The CDR3 DNA sequence: TGTGCCAGCAGTGAAGGATGGAATCAGCCCCAGCATTTT. Protein product: CASSEGWNQPQHF. The J gene is TRBJ1-5, the V gene TRBV3-1 (or the pseudogene TRBV3-2), with D unclear. The germline V and J ends were trimmed by 6 bases and 4 bases, with 10 bases remaining between them. Germline V gene data show CDR1 as LGHDT and CDR2 as YNNKEL (reference sequence). The CDR3 spans 13 residues.

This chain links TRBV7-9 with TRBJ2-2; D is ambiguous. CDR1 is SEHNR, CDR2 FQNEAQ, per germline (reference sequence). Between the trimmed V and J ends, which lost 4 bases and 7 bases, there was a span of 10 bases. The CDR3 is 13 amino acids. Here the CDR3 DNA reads TGTGCCAGCAGCTCGAGTGAGGTCGGGGAGCTGTTTTTT. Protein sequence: CASSSSEVGELFF.

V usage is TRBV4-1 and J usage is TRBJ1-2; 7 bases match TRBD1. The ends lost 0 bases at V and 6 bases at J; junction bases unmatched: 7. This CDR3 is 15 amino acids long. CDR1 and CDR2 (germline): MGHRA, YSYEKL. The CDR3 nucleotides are TGCGCCAGCAGCCAAGAAGGAAGGGGGCTGGATGGCTACACCTTC. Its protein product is CASSQEGRGLDGYTF.

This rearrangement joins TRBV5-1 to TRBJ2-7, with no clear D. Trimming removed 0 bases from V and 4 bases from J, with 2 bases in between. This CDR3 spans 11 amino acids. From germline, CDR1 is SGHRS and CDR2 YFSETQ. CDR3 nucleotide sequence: TGCGCCAGCAGCTTGGAATACGAGCAGTACTTC. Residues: CASSLEYEQYF.

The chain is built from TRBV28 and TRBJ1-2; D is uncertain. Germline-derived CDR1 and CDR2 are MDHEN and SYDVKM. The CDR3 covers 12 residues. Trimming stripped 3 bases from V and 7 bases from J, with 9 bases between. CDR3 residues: CASSLLRVGYTF. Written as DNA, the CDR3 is TGTGCCAGCAGTTTGCTAAGGGTTGGCTACACCTTC.

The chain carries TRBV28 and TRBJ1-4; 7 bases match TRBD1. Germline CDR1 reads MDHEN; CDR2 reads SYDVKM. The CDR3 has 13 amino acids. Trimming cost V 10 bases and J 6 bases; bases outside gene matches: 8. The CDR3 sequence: CAIGGTVYEKLFF. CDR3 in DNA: TGTGCCATAGGCGGGACAGTATATGAAAAACTGTTTTTT.

The CDR3 coding sequence is TGTGCCAGCAGTTTAGGTACCGGGGAGCTGTTTTTT. Translation: CASSLGTGELFF. The chain combines TRBV27 with TRBJ2-2; unclear D gene. The CDR3 spans 12 residues. Per the germline V gene, CDR1 is MNHEY and CDR2 is SMNVEV (reference sequence). V lost 2 bases and J 5 bases, leaving 3 bases between the germline ends.

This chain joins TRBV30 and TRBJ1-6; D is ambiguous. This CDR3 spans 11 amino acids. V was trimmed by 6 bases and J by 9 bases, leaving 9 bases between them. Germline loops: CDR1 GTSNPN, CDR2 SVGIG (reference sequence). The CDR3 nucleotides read TGTGCCTGCGACCTAGGTTCACCCCTCCACTTT. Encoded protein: CACDLGSPLHF.

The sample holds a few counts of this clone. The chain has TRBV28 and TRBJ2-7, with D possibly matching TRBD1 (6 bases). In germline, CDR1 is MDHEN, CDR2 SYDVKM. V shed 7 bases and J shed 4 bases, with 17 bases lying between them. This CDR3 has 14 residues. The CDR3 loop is CASILAQGNYEQYF. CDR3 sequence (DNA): TGTGCCAGCATCCTAGCCCAGGGGAATTACGAGCAGTACTTC.

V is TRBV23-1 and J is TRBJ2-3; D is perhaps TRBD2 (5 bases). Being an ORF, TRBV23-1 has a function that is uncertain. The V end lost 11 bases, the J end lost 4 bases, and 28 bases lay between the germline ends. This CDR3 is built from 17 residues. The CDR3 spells CAPPEAESTTSADTQYF. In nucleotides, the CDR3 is TGCGCCCCGCCGGAGGCAGAATCGACCACATCGGCAGATACGCAGTATTTT.

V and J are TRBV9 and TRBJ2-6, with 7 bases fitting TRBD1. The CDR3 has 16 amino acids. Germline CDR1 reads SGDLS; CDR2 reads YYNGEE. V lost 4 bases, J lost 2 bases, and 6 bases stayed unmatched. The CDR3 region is CASSPQGLTGANVLTF. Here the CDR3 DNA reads TGTGCCAGCAGCCCACAGGGGTTAACTGGGGCCAACGTCCTGACTTTC.

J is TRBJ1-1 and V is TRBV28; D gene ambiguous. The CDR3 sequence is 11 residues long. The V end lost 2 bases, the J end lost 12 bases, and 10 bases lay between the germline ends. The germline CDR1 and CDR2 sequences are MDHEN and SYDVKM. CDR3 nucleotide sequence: TGTGCCAGCAGTTTAGTACAGAAAACTTTCTTT. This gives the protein CASSLVQKTFF.

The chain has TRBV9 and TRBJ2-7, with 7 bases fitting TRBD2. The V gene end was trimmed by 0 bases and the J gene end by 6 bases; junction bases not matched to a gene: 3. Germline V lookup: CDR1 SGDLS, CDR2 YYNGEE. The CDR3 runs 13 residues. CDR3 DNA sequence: TGTGCCAGCAGCGTAGCAGGCGGGGGCGAGCAGTACTTC. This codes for CASSVAGGGEQYF.

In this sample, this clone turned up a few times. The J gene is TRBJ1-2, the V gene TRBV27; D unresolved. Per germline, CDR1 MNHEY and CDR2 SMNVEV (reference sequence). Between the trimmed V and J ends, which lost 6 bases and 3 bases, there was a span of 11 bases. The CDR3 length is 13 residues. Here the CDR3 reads CASSPHGDYGYTF. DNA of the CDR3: TGTGCCAGCAGCCCCCACGGAGACTATGGCTACACCTTC.

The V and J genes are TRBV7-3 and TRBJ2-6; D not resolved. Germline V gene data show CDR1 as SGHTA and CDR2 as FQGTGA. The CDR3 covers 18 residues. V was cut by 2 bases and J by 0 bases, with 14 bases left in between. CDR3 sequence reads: CASSLVGTFPSGANVLTF. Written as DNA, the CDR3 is TGTGCCAGCAGCTTAGTGGGTACGTTCCCCTCTGGGGCCAACGTCCTGACTTTC.

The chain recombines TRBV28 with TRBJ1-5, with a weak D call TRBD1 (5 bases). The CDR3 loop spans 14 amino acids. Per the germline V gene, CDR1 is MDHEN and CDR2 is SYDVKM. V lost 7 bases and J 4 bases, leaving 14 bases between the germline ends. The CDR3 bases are TGTGCCAGCAATTACCAGGGACTTAATCAGCCCCAGCATTTT. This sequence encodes CASNYQGLNQPQHF.

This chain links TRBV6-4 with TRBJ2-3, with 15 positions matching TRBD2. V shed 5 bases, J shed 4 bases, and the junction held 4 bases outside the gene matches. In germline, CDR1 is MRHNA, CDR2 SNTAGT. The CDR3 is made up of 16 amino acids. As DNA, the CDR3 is TGTGCCAGCAGTACCGGGACTAGCGGGGGGTCAGATACGCAGTATTTT. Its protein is CASSTGTSGGSDTQYF.